A selection of T cell receptor beta chains follows, all from one sample in a study of T and B cells in COVID-19 patients. TCRdb recomputed calls from the multiplex PCR reads with MiXCR, one row per CDR3 protein. Here the sample spans about 20,000 distinct CDR3 sequences, roughly 29% being singletons. Sequenced: blood. Receptors originate from a human donor who had recovered from COVID-19. The CDR3 runs from the conserved cysteine through the conserved F or W. D genes are given only for firm matches. For some rows the clone size is stated as once, few or many, or as a class when expanded; others skip it.

>TRBV6-6|NA|few|TRBJ1-5
CASTPGQLGNQPQHF
>TRBV10-3|NA|NA|TRBJ2-5
CATRVDGWYQETQYF
>TRBV6-5|NA|few|TRBJ1-2
CASSYEGGGYTF
>TRBV6-1|NA|once|TRBJ2-7
CASSEIAGLTYEQYF
>TRBV5-1|NA|NA|TRBJ2-1
CASSLWAGTFYNEQFF
>TRBV15|NA|NA|TRBJ1-4
CATSRDGSTNEKLFF
>TRBV6-1|NA|few|TRBJ2-7
CASSYSGTYSYEQYF
>TRBV20-1|TRBD2|NA|TRBJ2-7
CSARSSGSSTYEQYF
>TRBV2|NA|NA|TRBJ1-1
CASRPGLNTEAFF
>TRBV19|NA|medium-sized|TRBJ2-3
CASTVLGADTQYF
>TRBV19|NA|medium-sized|TRBJ2-1
CASSKGIGDPAYNEQFF
>TRBV29-1|NA|NA|TRBJ2-1
CSVEPQGDEQFF
>TRBV6-6|TRBD1|few|TRBJ2-3
CASSYADRGRGDTQYF
>TRBV19|NA|many|TRBJ1-6
CASRGTGGDSPLHF
>TRBV7-6|NA|few|TRBJ2-3
CASSLELASTDTQYF
>TRBV27|NA|many|TRBJ2-6
CASSFWGSGANVLTF
>TRBV15|NA|NA|TRBJ1-6
CATTGSTLNSPLHF
>TRBV6-5|NA|medium-sized|TRBJ2-7
CASRSSGGYEQYF
>TRBV18|NA|medium-sized|TRBJ2-3
CASSPQGADTQYF